The rows below give T cell receptor beta chains drawn from one sample of a study of blood T cell repertoires in COVID-19. Profiled with immunoSEQ multiplex PCR; TCRdb holds only in-frame clones, not every one. In the table there are fewer than 400,000 clones, about 90% of which are singletons. Specimen: peripheral blood. Every receptor here comes from a woman under 40 with COVID-19, enrolled during active disease. Both conserved end residues are part of each CDR3. The D gene is left open where the match is weak. A row's size may be missing; if present it is once, few, many or a size class.

clone_size,v_call,j_call,d_call,cdr3_aa,cdr3_nt
-,TRBV28,TRBJ2-7,TRBD2,CASRSGPLLGLAGGPRHEQYF,TGTGCCAGCCGCTCAGGCCCACTTCTTGGACTAGCGGGAGGGCCGAGACACGAGCAGTACTTC
once,TRBV5-1,TRBJ1-2,-,CASSLDLGLYGYTF,TGCGCCAGCAGCTTGGACCTTGGACTCTATGGCTACACCTTC
-,TRBV29-1,TRBJ2-7,TRBD1,CSVGLGQGRDEQYF,TGCAGCGTTGGGTTGGGACAGGGGAGGGACGAGCAGTACTTC
-,TRBV9,TRBJ1-1,TRBD1,CASSVTGGGSEAFF,TGTGCCAGCAGCGTAACAGGGGGCGGCTCTGAAGCTTTCTTT
few,TRBV11-2,TRBJ2-3,-,CASSWGLGGATDTQYF,TGTGCCAGCAGCTGGGGACTTGGGGGGGCTACGGATACGCAGTATTTT
-,TRBV25-1,TRBJ2-5,-,CASSEQEGRKTQYF,TGTGCCAGCAGTGAACAGGAGGGACGGAAGACCCAGTACTTC
-,TRBV30,TRBJ2-1,-,CAWSSGSAYNEQFF,TGTGCCTGGAGTTCGGGTAGCGCTTACAATGAGCAGTTCTTC
-,TRBV19,TRBJ1-1,TRBD1,CASSSGGNTEAFF,TGTGCCAGTAGTTCAGGGGGGAACACTGAAGCTTTCTTT
-,TRBV28,TRBJ1-5,-,CASRKLHNQPQHF,TGTGCCAGCAGAAAGCTCCACAATCAGCCCCAGCATTTT
-,TRBV7-3,TRBJ2-3,-,CASSSTGPPTDTQYF,TGTGCCAGCAGCTCTACAGGGCCACCCACAGATACGCAGTATTTT
once,TRBV20-1,TRBJ1-1,-,CSARVAGQAFF,TGCAGTGCTAGAGTTGCAGGCCAAGCTTTCTTT
-,TRBV28,TRBJ1-1,TRBD1,CASSLSIYRDRGPRNTEAFF,TGTGCCAGCAGTTTATCCATATACCGGGACAGGGGGCCCCGGAACACTGAAGCTTTCTTT
-,TRBV19,TRBJ1-5,-,CASSIEMANQPQHF,TGTGCCAGTAGTATAGAAATGGCCAATCAGCCCCAGCATTTT
once,TRBV25-1,TRBJ2-1,TRBD1,CASSEPWDSNEQFF,TGTGCCAGCAGTGAACCCTGGGACAGCAATGAGCAGTTCTTC
once,TRBV29-1,TRBJ1-2,TRBD1,CSVHGQGIHGYTF,TGCAGCGTGCACGGACAGGGAATCCATGGCTACACCTTC
-,TRBV27,TRBJ2-1,TRBD2,CASSLMTGGDAEQFF,TGTGCCAGCAGTTTGATGACGGGAGGCGATGCTGAGCAGTTCTTC
-,TRBV3-1/TRBV3-2,TRBJ2-7,-,CASSPLRGGGGEQYF,TGTGCCAGCAGCCCCCTCCGGGGAGGGGGGGGCGAGCAGTACTTC
-,TRBV18,TRBJ1-1,-,CASSPGEKVSEAFF,TGTGCCAGCTCACCCGGGGAGAAGGTATCTGAAGCTTTCTTT
-,TRBV4-1,TRBJ1-1,-,CASSQTGPLNTEAFF,TGCGCCAGCAGCCAAACAGGGCCACTGAACACTGAAGCTTTCTTT
-,TRBV11-3,TRBJ2-3,TRBD2,CASSSGAGLATDTQYF,TGTGCCAGCAGCTCGGGGGCGGGACTAGCGACAGATACGCAGTATTTT
-,TRBV28,TRBJ1-2,TRBD1,CASSSVDRGYGYTF,TGTGCCAGCAGTTCCGTCGACAGGGGATATGGCTACACCTTC
-,TRBV11-3,TRBJ1-1,-,CASSLGGGATEAFF,TGTGCCAGCAGCTTAGGGGGGGGAGCCACTGAAGCTTTCTTT
-,TRBV10-2,TRBJ1-1,TRBD1,CASRGDRESVNTEAFF,TGCGCCAGCAGGGGAGACAGGGAATCGGTGAACACTGAAGCTTTCTTT
-,TRBV19,TRBJ2-1,TRBD2,CASSIVRGRARNEQFF,TGTGCCAGTAGTATAGTCCGCGGGAGGGCCCGGAATGAGCAGTTCTTC
once,TRBV18,TRBJ1-3,TRBD1,CASSSGQGSSGNTIYF,TGTGCCAGCTCATCCGGACAGGGCAGCTCTGGAAACACCATATATTTT
-,TRBV27,TRBJ2-7,TRBD1,CASSLSGTEAYEQYF,TGTGCCAGCAGTTTATCAGGGACAGAGGCCTACGAGCAGTACTTC
-,TRBV13,TRBJ1-2,-,CASSLGRGRGNYGYTF,TGTGCCAGCAGCTTAGGGCGCGGCAGGGGTAACTATGGCTACACCTTC
-,TRBV5-5,TRBJ1-1,-,CASSLSERGTEAFF,TGTGCCAGCAGCTTGAGTGAGCGGGGCACTGAAGCTTTCTTT
-,TRBV5-1,TRBJ2-1,TRBD2,CASSLVWTSGVREQFF,TGCGCCAGCAGCTTGGTTTGGACTAGCGGGGTGAGGGAGCAGTTCTTC
once,TRBV4-2,TRBJ2-3,TRBD2,CASSQEVGLAGGQGTDTQYF,TGTGCCAGCAGCCAAGAAGTGGGACTAGCGGGAGGGCAGGGCACAGATACGCAGTATTTT
once,TRBV7-9,TRBJ1-1,-,CASSLALGVNTEAFF,TGTGCCAGCAGCTTAGCGCTAGGGGTGAACACTGAAGCTTTCTTT
-,TRBV6-2/TRBV6-3,TRBJ1-3,-,CASSRERNTIYF,TGTGCCAGCAGTCGAGAGCGCAACACCATATATTTT
few,TRBV19,TRBJ1-2,-,CASSIDRRTSRGGYTF,TGTGCCAGTAGTATAGATCGGAGGACTTCCCGAGGTGGCTACACCTTC
-,TRBV4-2,TRBJ1-4,TRBD1,CASSPYRGTNEKLFF,TGTGCCAGCAGCCCTTACAGGGGAACTAATGAAAAACTGTTTTTT
-,TRBV5-5,TRBJ1-4,TRBD1,CASSSTDRGLGEKLFF,TGTGCCAGCAGCTCGACTGACAGGGGATTGGGTGAAAAACTGTTTTTT
-,TRBV19,TRBJ1-5,-,CASSSLGAANQPQHF,TGTGCCAGTAGTTCCCTGGGGGCGGCAAATCAGCCCCAGCATTTT
-,TRBV9,TRBJ1-6,-,CASSGLPWSDSPLHF,TGTGCCAGCAGCGGCCTACCTTGGAGTGATTCACCCCTCCACTTT
-,TRBV28,TRBJ2-1,TRBD2,CASSFWASGANNEQFF,TGTGCCAGCAGTTTTTGGGCTAGCGGGGCCAACAATGAGCAGTTCTTC
-,TRBV27,TRBJ2-7,-,CASSLNVLQVSYEQYF,TGTGCCAGCAGTTTAAATGTTTTACAGGTATCCTACGAGCAGTACTTC
-,TRBV3-1/TRBV3-2,TRBJ1-1,-,CASSQAGQNTEAFF,TGTGCCAGCAGCCAAGCTGGACAGAACACTGAAGCTTTCTTT
-,TRBV27,TRBJ1-5,-,CASSFQGAIQPQHF,TGTGCCAGCAGTTTCCAAGGGGCAATTCAGCCCCAGCATTTT
-,TRBV2,TRBJ2-7,TRBD2,CASTYRTSGSYEQYF,TGTGCCAGCACATATAGGACTAGCGGGAGCTACGAGCAGTACTTC
-,TRBV15,TRBJ1-5,-,CATSRDQKSNQPQHF,TGTGCCACCAGCAGAGATCAGAAAAGCAATCAGCCCCAGCATTTT
once,TRBV4-1,TRBJ2-7,TRBD2,CASSQEELAGRNEQYF,TGCGCCAGCAGCCAAGAGGAACTAGCGGGTCGGAACGAGCAGTACTTC
-,TRBV5-6,TRBJ2-7,TRBD1,CASSLGDRPYEQYF,TGTGCCAGCAGCTTGGGGGACAGGCCCTACGAGCAGTACTTC
-,TRBV3-1/TRBV3-2,TRBJ2-2,TRBD1,CASSLQGTGELFF,TGTGCCAGCAGTCTACAGGGGACCGGGGAGCTGTTTTTT
-,TRBV16,TRBJ1-6,-,CASSQSGGSSYNSPLHF,TGTGCCAGCAGCCAATCAGGAGGTAGCTCCTATAATTCACCCCTCCACTTT
-,TRBV24-1,TRBJ2-3,TRBD2,CATSDPGLADDTQYF,TGTGCCACCAGTGATCCGGGACTAGCAGACGATACGCAGTATTTT
-,TRBV9,TRBJ1-4,-,CASSEDSATNEKLFF,TGTGCCAGCAGCGAAGACAGTGCAACTAATGAAAAACTGTTTTTT